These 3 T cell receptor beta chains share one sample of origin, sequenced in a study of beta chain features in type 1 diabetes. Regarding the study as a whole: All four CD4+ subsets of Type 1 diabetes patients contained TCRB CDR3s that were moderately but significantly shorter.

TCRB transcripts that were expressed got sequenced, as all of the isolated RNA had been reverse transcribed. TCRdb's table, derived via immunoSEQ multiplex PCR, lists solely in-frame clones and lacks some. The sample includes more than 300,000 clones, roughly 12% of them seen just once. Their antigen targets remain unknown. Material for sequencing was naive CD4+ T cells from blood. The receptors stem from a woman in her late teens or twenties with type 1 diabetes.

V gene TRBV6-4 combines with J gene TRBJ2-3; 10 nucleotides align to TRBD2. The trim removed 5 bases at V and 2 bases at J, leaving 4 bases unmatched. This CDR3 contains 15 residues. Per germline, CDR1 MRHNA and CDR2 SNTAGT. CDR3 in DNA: TGTGCCAGCAGTTCTAGCGGGAGCTACACAGATACGCAGTATTTT. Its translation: CASSSSGSYTDTQYF.

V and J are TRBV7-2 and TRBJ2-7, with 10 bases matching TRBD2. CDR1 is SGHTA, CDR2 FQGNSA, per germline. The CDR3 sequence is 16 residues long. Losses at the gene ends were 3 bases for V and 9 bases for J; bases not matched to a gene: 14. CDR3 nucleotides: TGTGCCAGCAGCTTTGGAGTGACCAGCGGGGGGGCCGTGCAGTACTTC. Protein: CASSFGVTSGGAVQYF. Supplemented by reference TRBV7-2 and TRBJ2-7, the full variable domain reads GAGVSQSPSNKVTEKGKDVELRCDPISGHTALYWYRQSLGQGLEFLIYFQGNSAPDKSGLPSDRFSAERTGGSVSTLTIQRTQQEDSAVYLCASSFGVTSGGAVQYFGPGTRLTVT.

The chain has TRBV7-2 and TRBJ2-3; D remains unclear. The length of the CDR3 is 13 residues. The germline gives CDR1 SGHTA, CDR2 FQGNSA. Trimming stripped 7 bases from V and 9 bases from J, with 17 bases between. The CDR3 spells CASTANALMTQYF. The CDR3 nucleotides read TGTGCCAGCACCGCAAATGCCCTAATGACGCAGTATTTT.